This T cell receptor (beta chain) comes out of a study of blood T cell repertoires in COVID-19. The wider study: Specimens from acute and convalescent COVID-19 originated in the United States, Italy and Spain.

Per the original methods: Reference gene primer amplification gave estimated nucleated cell counts. Clones were read by immunoSEQ multiplex PCR, and TCRdb kept only the in-frame ones, dropping some. V and J calls and clone size follow that table, whereas D and trimming were derived from the DNA. This table has some 140,000 clones, 65% to 85% appearing once. The CDR3 is 18 residues long. Unmatched junction bases numbered 17, after V lost 0 bases and J lost 10 bases. The V gene's germline CDR1 is LGHDT and CDR2 YNNKEL (reference sequence). The genes are TRBV3-1 (or the pseudogene TRBV3-2) and TRBJ2-3; 9 nucleotides align to TRBD2. The TCR was taken from a woman of 80 years or more with acute or convalescent COVID-19. The sample taken for sequencing was peripheral blood. The CDR3 nucleotides read TGTGCCAGCAGCCAAGACCTACCCCGGACTAGCGCGAGAGGCGCGCAGTATTTT. Amino acid sequence: CASSQDLPRTSARGAQYF.